This T cell receptor beta chain was sequenced during a study of blood T cell repertoires in COVID-19. Sequencing used immunoSEQ multiplex PCR; TCRdb keeps in-frame clones, though not all of them. Of approximately 180,000 clones listed, about 85% are singletons. The CDR3 consists of 14 residues. Germline V CDR1 and CDR2: LNHDA, SQIVND (reference sequence). J was trimmed by 5 bases and V by 5 bases; bases with no gene match: 6. The source material was peripheral blood. The rearrangement links TRBV19 to TRBJ1-2, with 9 bases identical to TRBD1. The source is a person aged 70 to 79 with COVID-19, enrolled during active disease. The CDR3 coding sequence is TGTGCCAGTAGTCCGGACAGGGGATTTTATGGCTACACCTTC. Its translation is CASSPDRGFYGYTF.